This T cell receptor beta chain was captured by sequencing in a study of blood T cell repertoires in COVID-19 (TCRdb year 2020). Turning to the overall study: Collaborator samples came from the United States, Italy and Spain and covered acute and convalescent phases of COVID-19. The prospective study material was composed of cDNA or gDNA derived from T cells, B-cell-depleted T cells, or PBMCs. Subjects who had been exposed to COVID-19, were actively infected with it, or had recovered from it provided the deeply sampled blood TCRbeta repertoires that made up the dataset. The samples were drawn from two sources: the first 160 participants of the ongoing ImmuneRACE study, and 1,200 or so subjects contributed by 6 global collaborators. The repertoires were released in a freely available public database meant as a resource for research on the immune response to SARS-CoV-2. Where available, HLA class I and class II types were obtained from metadata supplied by the sample provider rather than from assay-based typing. The sample metadata nearly always contained a de-identified subject ID, COVID-19 status, age in years and sex. What the work shows at the level of the full study, not this receptor alone: The amount of clinical and demographic metadata varied by source and participant and was provided uncurated.

Each collaborating institution followed its own protocols to collect whole blood in K2EDTA tubes. For TCRbeta analysis, collaborators shipped samples as frozen whole blood, isolated PBMCs, or DNA extracted from either of those sample types. The immunoSEQ Assay, a bias-controlled multiplex PCR, was used to amplify TCRbeta CDR3 regions from genomic DNA. The published analysis was carried out like this. Within the assay, amplification of reference gene primers was used to estimate how many nucleated cells each sample contained. To quantify the absolute abundance of each unique TCRbeta CDR3 rearrangement, sequence reads were collapsed and filtered. For each sample, productive Simpson clonality was calculated by taking the square root of Simpson's diversity index across productive rearrangements. TCRdb limited this immuneACCESS table to in-frame rearrangements with V and J called. A share of clones is missing; checked studies link under half to unresolved V genes, and the rest is unexplained. V, J and clone size were drawn from that table, and D and trimming were deduced from the DNA. The sample includes about 220,000 clones, with over 80% observed a single time. The ten largest clones represent around 4.7% of the sample.

Only one count was recorded for this clone. Its antigen is still unknown. Base qualities are not at hand, and no much larger clone is one base apart. The CDR3 holds 14 amino acids from the cysteine to the phenylalanine. The entry retains the CDR3 DNA only, 42 bases that are in frame from base 1. Clipping removes 5 bases from V and 3 bases from J, with 5 as the unmatched junction base count. CDR1 and CDR2 (SGHTA, FQGNSA) derive from the germline V gene. Sequenced: peripheral blood. The chain couples TRBV7-2 to TRBJ2-7; 9 bases in the junction line up with TRBD1. The sequence came from a human donor in a cohort sampled during active COVID-19. The CDR3 is CASSPGTGNYEQYF. At the DNA level, the sequence is TGTGCCAGCAGCCCCGGGACAGGGAACTACGAGCAGTACTTC.